This entry concerns a single T cell receptor (beta chain). What it recognizes is unknown. Alongside a J-beta primer mix, a sample-barcoded 5' primer served in a second PCR lasting about 7 to 12 cycles. One entry per CDR3 protein results from TCRdb running MiXCR on the 5' RACE reads. The sample contains roughly 730,000 distinct CDR3 sequences, 56% of which appear only once. The sample belongs to a study of blood T cells in healthy people across ages. Notes on the study in general: Total diversity from one million sequenced T cells was likely underestimated. Roughly linear age-related decline in beta diversity appeared, significant by age about 37. The long-lived group displayed more naive CD4+ cells, plus higher diversity, than the aged donors did.

CDR3 size: 16 residues. CDR1 is SNHLY and CDR2 is FYNNEI in the germline V gene. Trimming removed 4 bases from V and 2 bases from J; junction bases left unmatched: 9. The chain employs TRBV2 and TRBJ2-3, with 7 bases matching TRBD2. The source material was blood. The receptor was derived from a man aged 35-49 years in good health. The CDR3 DNA follows: TGTGCCAGCAGTGCCGCGGGGGTCGGGCTCACAGATACGCAGTATTTT. Residues: CASSAAGVGLTDTQYF.